A selection of T cell receptor beta chains follows, all from one sample in a study of cytomegalovirus exposure and HLA in healthy donors. TCRdb keeps only in-frame clones here, not all; method: immunoSEQ multiplex PCR. Of about 200,000 clones in the sample, 60% to 80% were seen once. The sample was PBMCs. Every receptor here comes from a woman in her 30s in good health and CMV-seronegative. CDR3s include the opening cysteine and the closing phenylalanine or tryptophan. A D gene is named only where the DNA matches it firmly. Clone size is not always given. Where it is, it says once, few, many or a class for expanded clones.

NA	TRBJ2-2	TRBV7-9	NA	16	TGTGCCAGCAGCCGGGAAGGGTCCAAGAGCACCGGGGAGCTGTTTTTT	CASSREGSKSTGELFF
NA	TRBJ2-7	TRBV5-8	NA	12	TGTGCCAGCAGCTTTGTTCAGGGTGAGCAGTACTTC	CASSFVQGEQYF
few	TRBJ1-5	TRBV18	TRBD1	17	TGTGCCAGCTCGCGAATCCCGGGACAGGGTTCTGATCAGCCCCAGCATTTT	CASSRIPGQGSDQPQHF
few	TRBJ2-1	TRBV5-1	NA	16	TGCGCCAGCAGCTTGGTTGGGCAGGGTCCCTACAATGAGCAGTTCTTC	CASSLVGQGPYNEQFF
few	TRBJ2-7	TRBV19	TRBD2	12	TGTGCCACCGGGGAGGGCACCTACGAGCAGTACTTC	CATGEGTYEQYF
NA	TRBJ1-1	TRBV4-1	NA	17	TGCGCCAGCAGCCAAACCCGCGCCAAAAGGGGGAACACTGAAGCTTTCTTT	CASSQTRAKRGNTEAFF
NA	TRBJ2-5	TRBV5-1	NA	13	TGCGCCAGCAGCTTGGAGCCGAGAGAGACCCAGTACTTC	CASSLEPRETQYF
NA	TRBJ1-4	TRBV5-1	TRBD1	16	TGCGCCAGCAGCTTGTCGATAGGGCAGGGGGAAAAAAAACTGTTTTTT	CASSLSIGQGEKKLFF
NA	TRBJ2-7	TRBV7-9	NA	14	TGTGCCAGCAGAACAACAGGGAGCTCCTACGAGCAGTACTTC	CASRTTGSSYEQYF
NA	TRBJ2-7	TRBV6-5	NA	10	TGTGCCAGCAGTCACTACGAGCAGTACTTC	CASSHYEQYF
once	TRBJ2-7	TRBV6-5	NA	13	TGTGCCAGCACCTCGGGACTCCCCCACGGGCAGTACTTC	CASTSGLPHGQYF
few	TRBJ2-1	TRBV5-1	NA	14	TGCGCCAGCAGCTTGGGGGCCCAGGACAATGAGCAGTTCTTC	CASSLGAQDNEQFF
NA	TRBJ1-1	TRBV9	NA	13	TGTGCCAGCAGCGCGGGGTGTAACACTGAAGCTTTCTTT	CASSAGCNTEAFF
NA	TRBJ1-2	TRBV30	NA	14	TGTGCCTCCCGTGGGGGGAATAAGAACTATGGCTACACCTTC	CASRGGNKNYGYTF
NA	TRBJ2-7	TRBV4-1	TRBD1	15	TGCGCCAGCAGCCAAGGTACAGGGGGATCCTACGAGCAGTACTTC	CASSQGTGGSYEQYF
few	TRBJ2-5	TRBV5-1	NA	13	TGCGCCAGCAGCTTGTTGGAGGGAGAGACCCAGTACTTC	CASSLLEGETQYF
few	TRBJ2-5	TRBV4-2	NA	16	TGTGCCAGCAGCCAAGGCCTCCGGGACTACCAAGAGACCCAGTACTTC	CASSQGLRDYQETQYF
NA	TRBJ2-1	TRBV2	NA	13	TGTGCCAGCAGTACCAGGTTCCCCAATGAGCAGTTCTTC	CASSTRFPNEQFF
NA	TRBJ1-1	TRBV7-8	NA	15	TGTGCCAGCACCCCCAAACGTCCCCAGGACACTGAAGCTTTCTTT	CASTPKRPQDTEAFF
NA	TRBJ1-5	TRBV10-3	NA	18	TGTGCCATCAGTGAGTCTAGGGGATTCCGACAGATCAATCAGCCCCAGCATTTT	CAISESRGFRQINQPQHF
few	TRBJ2-3	TRBV2	TRBD1	14	TGTGCCAGCAGGATTGACAGGGGGTGGGATACGCAGTATTTT	CASRIDRGWDTQYF
once	TRBJ1-1	TRBV29-1	NA	11	TGCAGCTGCAGGGGTAACCCTGAAGCTTTCTTT	CSCRGNPEAFF
NA	TRBJ2-3	TRBV2	NA	14	TGTGCCAGGACTAGTCTACGAAGAACAGATACGCAGTATTTT	CARTSLRRTDTQYF
NA	TRBJ1-2	TRBV13	NA	13	TGTGCCAGTAAACTTACTACGGACTATGGCTACACCTTC	CASKLTTDYGYTF
few	TRBJ2-5	TRBV7-7	TRBD1	13	TGTGCCAGCAGCTGGGACAGGGAAGAGACCCAGTACTTC	CASSWDREETQYF
NA	TRBJ2-1	TRBV19	TRBD2	15	TGTGCCAGTAGTCTCGGACTAGCTCTACTCAATGAGCAGTTCTTC	CASSLGLALLNEQFF
NA	TRBJ1-3	TRBV9	NA	14	TGTGCCAGCAGCAAGGAGGGGCATGGAAACACCATATATTTT	CASSKEGHGNTIYF
NA	TRBJ2-1	TRBV15	NA	15	TGTGCCACCAGCAGCCGTCTGAGCTCCTACAATGAGCAGTTCTTC	CATSSRLSSYNEQFF
few	TRBJ1-1	TRBV4-1	NA	14	TGCGCCAGCAGCCACTCCAGGGGTGGGACTGAAGCTTTCTTT	CASSHSRGGTEAFF
once	TRBJ1-5	TRBV27	TRBD1	16	TGTGCCAGCAGTTGGACAGGGCGTTGGGGAAATCAGCCCCAGCATTTT	CASSWTGRWGNQPQHF
NA	TRBJ2-7	TRBV30	NA	13	TGTGCCTGGAGTGACCAGACAGGACTGGAGCAGTACTTC	CAWSDQTGLEQYF
NA	TRBJ1-2	TRBV19	NA	14	TGTGCCAGCCAAAAAATGGGGGGATCGAATGGCTACACCTTC	CASQKMGGSNGYTF
NA	TRBJ1-6	TRBV2	NA	15	TGTGCCAGCAGTGAGGGCGGCCAGGGGAATTCACCCCTCCACTTT	CASSEGGQGNSPLHF
few	TRBJ2-2	TRBV28	TRBD2	17	TGTGCCAGCACCTTTGGTGGACTAGCGGGAGGGGCCGGGGAGCTGTTTTTT	CASTFGGLAGGAGELFF
NA	TRBJ1-1	TRBV6-1	NA	15	TGTGCCAGCAGTTTCAACAGGGCACTGAACACTGAAGCTTTCTTT	CASSFNRALNTEAFF
NA	TRBJ2-7	TRBV5-4	TRBD1	18	TGTGCCAGCAGCCCCGCCCCAACTAGCACAGGGGGCGGATACGAGCAGTACTTC	CASSPAPTSTGGGYEQYF
NA	TRBJ2-7	TRBV28	TRBD2	16	TGTGCCAGCAGTTTACGGCGGCTAGCGGGAGCGGACGAGCAGTACTTC	CASSLRRLAGADEQYF
NA	TRBJ2-7	TRBV18	TRBD2	15	TGTGCCAGCTCACCCCTAGCGGGGGTCTCCTACGAGCAGTACTTC	CASSPLAGVSYEQYF
NA	TRBJ1-6	TRBV5-1	NA	13	TGCGCCAGCAGTAGTTCGGGGAATTCACCCCTCCACTTT	CASSSSGNSPLHF
NA	TRBJ2-3	TRBV7-9	TRBD2	16	TGTGCCAGCAACTTGGGAGGGAAGGTTTTAGGAGATACGCAGTATTTT	CASNLGGKVLGDTQYF
NA	TRBJ2-5	TRBV5-4	TRBD1	15	TGTGCCAGCAGCGGGGGGGGACAGGGGGTACGAACCCAGTACTTC	CASSGGGQGVRTQYF
NA	TRBJ2-7	TRBV6-5	TRBD1	16	TGTGCCAGCAGTTACCCAGGGGGAGAAGGTACCTACGAGCAGTACTTC	CASSYPGGEGTYEQYF
NA	TRBJ2-7	TRBV6-5	NA	11	TGTGCCAGCACCTTTGGGGGGGCCCTGTACTTC	CASTFGGALYF
NA	TRBJ2-7	TRBV18	NA	13	TGTGCCAGCTCACTAGGGACACCCTACGAGCAGTACTTC	CASSLGTPYEQYF
few	TRBJ1-1	TRBV9	NA	15	TGTGCCAGCAGCGTAGCTAAAGGGGTGAACACTGAAGCTTTCTTT	CASSVAKGVNTEAFF
NA	TRBJ1-2	TRBV6-5	NA	15	TGTGCCAGCAGTTACCAGGGAGGCGCGAACTATGGCTACACCTTC	CASSYQGGANYGYTF
NA	TRBJ2-4	TRBV6-5	TRBD2	16	TGTGCCAGCAGTTATCGTTGGGAGCCGGGGGGAAACATTCAGTACTTC	CASSYRWEPGGNIQYF
NA	TRBJ2-7	TRBV2	TRBD1	15	TGTGCCAGCAGTGAAGGCAGGGGGCGATCCTACGAGCAGTACTTC	CASSEGRGRSYEQYF
NA	TRBJ1-6	TRBV5-6	TRBD1	14	TGTGCCAGCAGCGAACAGGGGGCGTATTCACCCCTCCACTTT	CASSEQGAYSPLHF
few	TRBJ1-2	TRBV7-2	TRBD1	16	TGTGCCAGCAGCAAAGTCCGGACAGGGGGCCCCTATGGCTACACCTTC	CASSKVRTGGPYGYTF
NA	TRBJ1-1	TRBV5-4	TRBD1	16	TGTGCCAGCAGCTTGGGCGGACAGGGGGCTAACACTGAAGCTTTCTTT	CASSLGGQGANTEAFF
NA	TRBJ2-1	TRBV2	TRBD1	15	TGTGCCAGCAGAACCCGACAGGGGGCCTACAATGAGCAGTTCTTC	CASRTRQGAYNEQFF